This passage covers 30 T cell receptor beta chains from one sample sequenced in a study of molecular identifiers for immune sequencing clone quantification (dated by TCRdb to the late 2010s). Libraries were prepared through PCR. TCRdb names Illumina HiSeq 4000 as the instrument used. In-frame beta chains were kept once TCRdb had trimmed the public reads at Q25 with fastp and called clones with MiXCR. Each entry merges the rows of one CDR3 protein and shows their most common DNA and genes. Within this sample are about 640,000 distinct CDR3 sequences, with nearly 20% of them counted one time only. Roughly 0.9% of the sample goes to the ten largest clones. The specimen was naive CD8+ T cells from blood, with Jurkat cell RNA spiked in. Interpreted using the paper, the cell subset or site label stands for: FACS-sorted CD8+CD4-CCR7+CD45RA+ naive T cells. These receptors were taken from a human donor in good health. Some libraries in this study had Jurkat cell RNA spiked in.

This rearrangement joins TRBV15 to TRBJ1-5; tentatively, D is TRBD1 (6 bases). V dropped 3 bases and J dropped 4 bases, with 22 bases sitting between them. The CDR3 is 18 amino acids. CDR1 and CDR2 (germline): LNHNV, YYDKDF (reference sequence). The CDR3 reads CATSRSGDPDRRNQPQHF. CDR3 sequence (DNA): TGTGCCACCAGCAGGTCGGGGGATCCTGACAGGAGGAATCAGCCCCAGCATTTT.

This clonotype was observed a handful of times. The J gene is TRBJ1-5, the V gene TRBV7-9; possible D gene TRBD1, 5 bases. Germline CDR1 and CDR2: SEHNR and FQNEAQ (reference sequence). The CDR3 has 12 residues. The V end was cut by 1 base, the J end by 7 bases, with 5 bases between. The CDR3: CASSLGQQPQHF. CDR3 in DNA: TGTGCCAGCAGCTTAGGACAGCAGCCCCAGCATTTT.

This clonotype was seen a few times. The chain combines TRBV9 with TRBJ1-4; TRBD1 might be the D (5 bases). This CDR3 spans 15 amino acids. Per the germline V gene, CDR1 is SGDLS and CDR2 is YYNGEE. Between the trimmed V and J ends, which lost 0 bases and 6 bases, there was a span of 12 bases. Written as DNA, the CDR3 is TGTGCCAGCAGCGTAGATGGGGGTATGGATGAAAAACTGTTTTTT. It yields the protein CASSVDGGMDEKLFF. The full variable domain, with the rest looked up from reference TRBV9 and TRBJ1-4, is DSGVTQTPKHLITATGQRVTLRCSPRSGDLSVYWYQQSLDQGLQFLIQYYNGEERAKGNILERFSAQQFPDLHSELNLSSLELGDSALYFCASSVDGGMDEKLFFGSGTQLSVL.

This clonotype was counted ten times or more. This chain connects TRBV5-1 to TRBJ1-4, with D possibly TRBD1 on 5 matching bases. The CDR3 length is 19 residues. Germline V gene sequence: CDR1 SGHRS, CDR2 YFSETQ. Deletions cut 0 bases from V and 3 bases from J, with 21 bases between. The CDR3 sequence: CASSLGGRRLDAANEKLFF. The CDR3 region has the DNA TGCGCCAGCAGCTTGGGGGGCAGGCGATTAGATGCAGCTAATGAAAAACTGTTTTTT.

At least ten counts were recorded for this clonotype. V gene TRBV12-3 or TRBV12-4 combines with J gene TRBJ1-1; D might be TRBD1 (5 bases). Trimming removed 1 base from V and 8 bases from J, with 11 bases in between. CDR3 length: 13 residues. Here the CDR3 reads CASSLEYSGEAFF. CDR3 DNA sequence: TGTGCCAGCAGTTTAGAATACTCAGGGGAAGCTTTCTTT.

This clonotype was detected many times. The CDR3 loop reads CASSYLEDEQFF. CDR3 bases: TGTGCCAGCAGTTACTTGGAGGATGAGCAGTTCTTC. The genes are TRBV6-2 or TRBV6-3 and TRBJ2-1; a possible D gene is TRBD2 (5 bases). Per germline, CDR1 MNHEY and CDR2 SVGEGT. This CDR3 contains 12 residues. Trimming pared 1 base from V and 8 bases from J, leaving 6 bases between.

This clonotype was counted at least ten times. The gene calls are TRBV12-3 or TRBV12-4 and TRBJ1-5; D unresolved. V dropped 3 bases and J dropped 0 bases, with 9 bases sitting between them. This CDR3 region has 15 residues. The CDR3 DNA sequence: TGTGCCAGCAGTTTGGGCAGGTATAGCAATCAGCCCCAGCATTTT. Its protein is CASSLGRYSNQPQHF.

Many counts were recorded for this clonotype. The V gene is TRBV5-6, the J gene TRBJ2-7, with D maybe TRBD2 (6 bases). The CDR3 covers 14 residues. Germline loops: CDR1 SGHDT, CDR2 YYEEEE. Trimming cost V 0 bases and J 2 bases, with 9 bases left between them. In nucleotides, the CDR3 is TGTGCCAGCAGCTTGGGACTAGTCCCCTACGAGCAGTACTTC. Its protein product is CASSLGLVPYEQYF.

This clonotype was counted many times. The CDR3 bases are TGTGCCAGCAGCCAAGTGGGAGGGGGGGCCAACGTCCTGACTTTC. Its translation is CASSQVGGGANVLTF. The chain uses TRBV3-1 and TRBJ2-6, with 7 bases aligning to TRBD2. CDR3 length: 15 residues. The V gene end was trimmed by 1 base and the J gene end by 4 bases; junction bases not matched to a gene: 1. From germline, CDR1 is LGHDT and CDR2 YNNKEL (reference sequence). The full variable domain, completed using reference TRBV3-1 and TRBJ2-6, is DTAVSQTPKYLVTQMGNDKSIKCEQNLGHDTMYWYKQDSKKFLKIMFSYNNKELIINETVPNRFSPKSPDKAHLNLHINSLELGDSAVYFCASSQVGGGANVLTFGAGSRLTVL.

This clonotype was detected many times. The chain carries TRBV7-9 and TRBJ2-7, with TRBD1 identical over 9 bases. Trimming removed 2 bases from V and 7 bases from J; junction bases left unmatched: 6. Germline V gene lookup returns CDR1 SEHNR and CDR2 FQNEAQ (reference sequence). This CDR3 is built from 14 residues. The CDR3 sequence: CASSLWDRAGEQYF. The CDR3 DNA sequence: TGTGCCAGCAGCTTATGGGACAGGGCTGGAGAGCAGTACTTC.

This clonotype was picked up a small number of times. The chain uses TRBV3-1 and TRBJ1-3, with D unresolved. V was pared by 1 base and J by 2 bases, with 12 bases between. Germline V gene data show CDR1 as LGHDT and CDR2 as YNNKEL (reference sequence). The CDR3 runs to 16 residues. The CDR3 DNA is TGTGCCAGCAGCCAAGTTTGGTCTGTGGCTGGAAACACCATATATTTT. Amino acid sequence: CASSQVWSVAGNTIYF.

The V call is TRBV12-5, the J call TRBJ2-2, with D perhaps matching TRBD1 (6 bases). Germline V gene data show CDR1 as LGHNT and CDR2 as FRNRAP. Between the trimmed V and J ends, which lost 4 bases and 3 bases, there was a span of 15 bases. The CDR3 totals 16 residues. CDR3 sequence: CASGSGTSGYTGELFF. CDR3 DNA: TGTGCTAGTGGTTCGGGGACATCCGGATACACCGGGGAGCTGTTTTTT.

This clonotype has at least ten counts. V is TRBV27 and J is TRBJ2-2; D not certain. V lost 6 bases and J lost 2, with 4 bases in between. CDR3 length: 12 residues. CDR1 is MNHEY and CDR2 is SMNVEV in the germline V gene (reference sequence). The CDR3 region is CASSHNTGELFF. The CDR3 region has the DNA TGTGCCAGCAGCCATAACACCGGGGAGCTGTTTTTT.

This clonotype has a count of ten or more. The CDR3 region is CASSLWVDNQPQHF. The DNA of the CDR3 is TGTGCCAGCAGCCTGTGGGTTGACAATCAGCCCCAGCATTTT. The rearrangement links TRBV12-3 or TRBV12-4 to TRBJ1-5; D is unresolved. V was shortened by 6 bases and J by 3 bases, with 12 bases between the two germline ends. CDR3 length: 14 amino acids.

This clonotype occurred many times. V is TRBV4-3 and J is TRBJ2-1; the match to TRBD1 covers 8 bases. Germline values: CDR1 LGHNA, CDR2 YSLEER. The CDR3 spans 17 residues. V was clipped by 1 base and J by 2 bases; unmatched bases: 7. CDR3 coding DNA: TGCGCCAGCAGCCAAGGTCCCTCGGACAGGGCCTACAATGAGCAGTTCTTC. Protein: CASSQGPSDRAYNEQFF.

The rearrangement links TRBV4-3 to TRBJ2-2; either TRBD1 or TRBD2 may supply D (6 bases each). Trimming left V 0 bases short and J 8 bases short, with 13 bases between. Germline V lookup: CDR1 LGHNA, CDR2 YSLEER. The length of the CDR3 is 15 residues. The CDR3 DNA follows: TGCGCCAGCAGCCAAGATTGGGGGGCTTCGGGGGAGCTGTTTTTT. It is translated as CASSQDWGASGELFF.

There are many counts of this clonotype. The V gene is TRBV6-5, the J gene TRBJ2-3; 11 bases are a match to TRBD2. Per germline, CDR1 MNHEY and CDR2 SVGAGI. CDR3 length equals 16 residues. The J segment lost 0 bases and the V segment lost 5 bases, leaving 4 bases of the junction unmatched. The CDR3 DNA reads as TGTGCCAGCAGTCTCTGGACTAGCGGGAGCACAGATACGCAGTATTTT. Its protein product is CASSLWTSGSTDTQYF.

The J gene is TRBJ2-1, the V gene TRBV12-3 or TRBV12-4; D may correspond to TRBD1 or TRBD2 (6 bases each). The CDR3 covers 15 residues. V lost 1 base to trimming and J lost 8 bases, with 15 bases between them. The CDR3 sequence: CASSLGGGLYDEQFF. As DNA, the CDR3 is TGTGCCAGCAGTTTAGGAGGGGGGCTGTACGATGAGCAGTTCTTC.

Many counts were recorded for this clonotype. The rearrangement uses TRBV19 and TRBJ2-7; D tentatively reads TRBD1 or TRBD2 (5 bases each). The V gene's germline CDR1 is LNHDA and CDR2 SQIVND (reference sequence). V dropped 5 bases and J dropped 5 bases, with 16 bases sitting between them. The CDR3 sequence is 14 residues long. DNA for the CDR3: TGTGCCAGTAGTCCTGGGACCGATTCACACGAGCAGTACTTC. Translating it yields CASSPGTDSHEQYF.

Regarding this clonotype: At one of its ends the junction is not consistent with the germline gene, which may arise from a read error. The CDR3 sequence is CASSYSGASTDMQYF. CDR3 in DNA: TGTGCTAGCAGCTATAGCGGGGCTAGCACAGATATGCAGTATTTT. The J gene is TRBJ2-3, the V gene TRBV7-7; 8 bases align to TRBD2. The germline V gene encodes CDR1 SSHAT and CDR2 FNYEAQ (reference sequence). The length of the CDR3 is 15 residues. The full variable domain, its missing parts supplied by reference TRBV7-7 and TRBJ2-3, is GAGVSQSPRYKVTKRGQDVTLRCDPISSHATLYWYQQALGQGPEFLTYFNYEAQPDKSGLPSDRFSAERPEGSISTLTIQRTEQRDSAMYRCASSYSGASTDMQYFGPGTRLTVL.

V gene TRBV12-3 or TRBV12-4 combines with J gene TRBJ2-7, with D perhaps TRBD2 (6 bases). V lost 6 bases and J lost 2, with 14 bases in between. The CDR3 runs to 14 residues. The CDR3 DNA reads as TGTGCCAGCAGCCCCCGGAGGGCGACCTACGAGCAGTACTTC. Translation gives CASSPRRATYEQYF.

On this clonotype itself: Possible read error: a much larger clone is one base away. The rearrangement links TRBV23-1 to TRBJ1-4; tentative D call: TRBD1 (6 bases). TRBV23-1 is flagged as an ORF with uncertain function. V was cut by 2 bases and J by 8 bases, with 15 bases left in between. This CDR3 comprises 15 residues. As DNA, the CDR3 is TGCGCCAGCAGTCAACCAGCTACAGGGAGGGAAAAACTGTTTTTT. Its translation: CASSQPATGREKLFF.

At least ten counts were recorded for this clonotype. The V call is TRBV6-5, the J call TRBJ1-1, with D tentatively TRBD1 (5 bases). The CDR3 length is 17 residues. The germline CDR1 and CDR2 sequences are MNHEY and SVGAGI. Deletions cut 8 bases from V and 0 bases from J, with 22 bases between. The CDR3 DNA is TGTGCCAGCGCCACAAGAGCTTGGGGGAGTATGAACACTGAAGCTTTCTTT. Its protein is CASATRAWGSMNTEAFF.

This clonotype was found a few times. This chain uses TRBV5-1 with TRBJ2-1, with TRBD1 matching over 8 bases. CDR3 length: 18 amino acids. With V trimmed by 3 bases and J by 4 bases, 15 bases remained unmatched. CDR1 SGHRS and CDR2 YFSETQ come from the germline V gene. CDR3 DNA: TGCGCCAGCAGCTCACTCCACACCGGGACAGGAAATTACAATGAGCAGTTCTTC. Its translation: CASSSLHTGTGNYNEQFF.

This clonotype was detected many times. The CDR3 nucleotides are TGTGCCAGCAGCCGGGACCCTAGCGGGGGCACAGATACGCAGTATTTT. Residues: CASSRDPSGGTDTQYF. The V gene is TRBV7-6, the J gene TRBJ2-3; 9 positions match TRBD2. The V segment lost 5 bases and the J segment 1 base; nucleotides outside the gene matches: 7. Germline assignment: CDR1 SGHVS and CDR2 FNYEAQ. CDR3 length: 16 residues. The whole variable domain, filled in from reference TRBV7-6 and TRBJ2-3, reads GAGVSQSPRYKVTKRGQDVALRCDPISGHVSLYWYRQALGQGPEFLTYFNYEAQQDKSGLPNDRFSAERPEGSISTLTIQRTEQRDSAMYRCASSRDPSGGTDTQYFGPGTRLTVL.

Points on this clonotype: A read error is possible here, since a much larger clone lies one base away. The chain uses TRBV13 and TRBJ2-2, with a tentative D call TRBD1 (6 bases). Germline lookup yields CDR1 PRHDT and CDR2 FYEKMQ (reference sequence). The CDR3 extends over 15 amino acids. Between the trimmed V and J ends, which lost 3 bases and 5 bases, there was a span of 13 bases. CDR3 protein: CASSLKGVLTGELFF. DNA of the CDR3: TGTGCCAGCAGCTTGAAGGGGGTCCTGACCGGGGAGCTGTTTTTT. Full variable domain (missing parts from reference TRBV13 and TRBJ2-2): AAGVIQSPRHLIKEKRETATLKCYPIPRHDTVYWYQQGPGQDPQFLISFYEKMQSDKGSIPDRFSAQQFSDYHSELNMSSLELGDSALYFCASSLKGVLTGELFFGEGSRLTVL.

This clonotype was picked up many times. This sequence joins TRBV3-1 and TRBJ1-1; D ambiguous. This CDR3 has 16 residues. The V and J ends lost 0 bases and 3 bases respectively, with 14 bases between them. Germline CDR1 LGHDT, CDR2 YNNKEL (reference sequence). The CDR3 DNA reads TGTGCCAGCAGCCAAGATTCGGTCGGAAGGGACACTGAAGCTTTCTTT. It is translated as CASSQDSVGRDTEAFF.

This clonotype was counted many times. The chain carries TRBV7-9 and TRBJ2-2; a possible D gene is TRBD2 (5 bases). Germline CDR1 and CDR2: SEHNR and FQNEAQ (reference sequence). The CDR3 is made up of 16 amino acids. With 0 bases removed from V and 0 bases from J, the gap between germline ends came to 8 bases. CDR3 in DNA: TGTGCCAGCAGCTTAGCCCGGGGATCGAACACCGGGGAGCTGTTTTTT. The encoded protein is CASSLARGSNTGELFF.

The sample holds a few counts of this clonotype. The genes are TRBV6-5 and TRBJ1-1; 10 positions agree with TRBD1. The germline gives CDR1 MNHEY, CDR2 SVGAGI. The length of the CDR3 is 14 residues. The trim removed 6 bases at V and 5 bases at J, leaving 6 bases unmatched. The CDR3 bases are TGTGCCAGCAGCGTAGACAGGGGGCTAACTGAAGCTTTCTTT. Its translation: CASSVDRGLTEAFF.

This clonotype was found many times. The J gene is TRBJ1-1, the V gene TRBV30; D might be TRBD1 (5 bases). V was cut by 4 bases and J by 8 bases, with 17 bases left in between. Germline V gene lookup returns CDR1 GTSNPN and CDR2 SVGIG (reference sequence). This CDR3 is built from 13 residues. The CDR3 nucleotides are TGTGCCTGGATCCGGGGGACTGGTTTAGAAGCTTTCTTT. This translates into CAWIRGTGLEAFF.